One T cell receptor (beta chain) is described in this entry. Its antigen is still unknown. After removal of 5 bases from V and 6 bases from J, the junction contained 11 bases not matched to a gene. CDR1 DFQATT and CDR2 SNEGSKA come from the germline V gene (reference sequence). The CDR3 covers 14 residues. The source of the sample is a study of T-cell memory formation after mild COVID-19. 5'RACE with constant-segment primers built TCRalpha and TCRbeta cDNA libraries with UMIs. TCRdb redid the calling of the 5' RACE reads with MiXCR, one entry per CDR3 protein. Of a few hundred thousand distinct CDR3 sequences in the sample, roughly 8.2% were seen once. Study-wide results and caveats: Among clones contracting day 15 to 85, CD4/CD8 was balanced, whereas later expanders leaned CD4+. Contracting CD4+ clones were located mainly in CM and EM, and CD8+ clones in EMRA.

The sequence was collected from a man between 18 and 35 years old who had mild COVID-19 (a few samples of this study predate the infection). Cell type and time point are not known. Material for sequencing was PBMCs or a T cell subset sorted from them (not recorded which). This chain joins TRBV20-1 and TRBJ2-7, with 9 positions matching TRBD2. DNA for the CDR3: TGCAGTGCTGCGTTCGCGGGGGGGCCTGGCGAGCAGTACTTC. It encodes CSAAFAGGPGEQYF.